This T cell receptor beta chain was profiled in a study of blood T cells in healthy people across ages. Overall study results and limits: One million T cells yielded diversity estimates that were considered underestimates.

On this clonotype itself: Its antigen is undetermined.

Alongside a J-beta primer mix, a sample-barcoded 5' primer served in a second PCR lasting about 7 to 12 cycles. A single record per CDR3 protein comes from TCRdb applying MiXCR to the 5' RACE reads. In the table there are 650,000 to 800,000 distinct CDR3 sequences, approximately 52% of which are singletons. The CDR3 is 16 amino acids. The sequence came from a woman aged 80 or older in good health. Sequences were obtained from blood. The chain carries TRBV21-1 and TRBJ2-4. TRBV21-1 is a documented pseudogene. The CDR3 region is CASSKEEGRAKNIQYF. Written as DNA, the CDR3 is TGTGCCAGCAGCAAAGAAGAAGGCCGAGCCAAAAACATTCAGTACTTC.